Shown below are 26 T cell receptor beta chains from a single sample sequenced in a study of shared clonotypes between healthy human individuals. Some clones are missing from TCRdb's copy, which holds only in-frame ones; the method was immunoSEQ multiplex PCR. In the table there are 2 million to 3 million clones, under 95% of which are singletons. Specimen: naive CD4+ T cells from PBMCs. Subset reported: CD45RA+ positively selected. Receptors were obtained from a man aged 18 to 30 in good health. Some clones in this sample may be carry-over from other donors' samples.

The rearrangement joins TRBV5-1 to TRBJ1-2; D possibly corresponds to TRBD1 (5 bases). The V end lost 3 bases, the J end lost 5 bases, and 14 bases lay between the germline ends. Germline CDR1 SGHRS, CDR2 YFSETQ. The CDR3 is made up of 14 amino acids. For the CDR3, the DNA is TGCGCCAGCAGCTCGGGGGTAACAGGATATGGCTACACCTTC. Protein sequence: CASSSGVTGYGYTF.

CDR3 sequence: CASSFVSTAEAFF. The CDR3 bases are TGTGCCAGCAGCTTCGTGTCGACAGCCGAAGCTTTCTTT. The genes are TRBV7-9 and TRBJ1-1, with D possibly being TRBD1 (5 bases). The CDR3 loop spans 13 amino acids. Germline V CDR1 and CDR2: SEHNR, FQNEAQ (reference sequence). V dropped 3 bases and J dropped 8 bases, with 13 bases sitting between them.

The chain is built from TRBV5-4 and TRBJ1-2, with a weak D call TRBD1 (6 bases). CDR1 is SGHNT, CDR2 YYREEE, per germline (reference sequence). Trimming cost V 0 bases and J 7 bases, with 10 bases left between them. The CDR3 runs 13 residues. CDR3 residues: CASSLAQGGGYTF. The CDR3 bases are TGTGCCAGCAGCTTGGCACAGGGTGGTGGCTACACCTTC.

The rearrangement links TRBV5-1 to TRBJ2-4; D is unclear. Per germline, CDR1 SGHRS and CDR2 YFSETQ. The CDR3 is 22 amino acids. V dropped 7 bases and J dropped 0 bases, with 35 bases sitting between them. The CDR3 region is CASFLDQQPGLVPTLAKNIQYF. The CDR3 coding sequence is TGCGCCAGCTTCCTCGACCAGCAACCCGGGCTTGTACCTACACTAGCCAAAAACATTCAGTACTTC.

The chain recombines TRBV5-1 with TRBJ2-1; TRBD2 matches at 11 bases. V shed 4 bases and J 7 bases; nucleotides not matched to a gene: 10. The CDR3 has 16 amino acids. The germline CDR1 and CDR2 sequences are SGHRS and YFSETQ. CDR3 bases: TGCGCCAGCAGCCCGACGACTAGCGGGACGGTTAATGAGCAGTTCTTC. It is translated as CASSPTTSGTVNEQFF.

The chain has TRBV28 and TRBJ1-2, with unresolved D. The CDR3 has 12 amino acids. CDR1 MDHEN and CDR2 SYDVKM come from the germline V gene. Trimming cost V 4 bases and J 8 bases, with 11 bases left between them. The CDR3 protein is CASSYPARGYTF. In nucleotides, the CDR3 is TGTGCCAGCAGTTATCCGGCGCGAGGCTACACCTTC.

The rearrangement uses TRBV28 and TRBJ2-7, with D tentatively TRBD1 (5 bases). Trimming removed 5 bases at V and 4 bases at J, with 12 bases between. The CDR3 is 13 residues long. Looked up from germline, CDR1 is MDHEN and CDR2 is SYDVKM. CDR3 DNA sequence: TGTGCCAGCAGTACAATAGGGGATTACGAGCAGTACTTC. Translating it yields CASSTIGDYEQYF.

CDR3 coding DNA: TGTGCCAGCAGCTTAACAGGGGCAGGGGGCAGAAACACCATATATTTT. It translates to CASSLTGAGGRNTIYF. The rearrangement links TRBV7-3 to TRBJ1-3, with 8 bases aligning to TRBD1. Germline V gene sequence: CDR1 SGHTA, CDR2 FQGTGA. This CDR3 region has 16 residues. With 0 bases clipped from V and 5 bases from J, the junction kept 6 bases outside the gene matches.

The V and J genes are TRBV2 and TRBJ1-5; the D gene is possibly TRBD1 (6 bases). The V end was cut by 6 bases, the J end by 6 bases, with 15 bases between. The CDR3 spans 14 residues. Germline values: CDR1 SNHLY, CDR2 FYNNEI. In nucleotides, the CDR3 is TGTGCCAGCAGGGTAACCGGGACAACTCAGCCCCAGCATTTT. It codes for CASRVTGTTQPQHF.

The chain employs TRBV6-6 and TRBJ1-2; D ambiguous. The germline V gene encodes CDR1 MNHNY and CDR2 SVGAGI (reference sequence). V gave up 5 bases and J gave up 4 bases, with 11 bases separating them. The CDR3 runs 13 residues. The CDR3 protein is CASSGRKTYGYTF. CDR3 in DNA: TGTGCCAGCAGTGGGAGAAAGACCTATGGCTACACCTTC.

DNA of the CDR3: TGCGCCAGCAGCTTGGAGGACGCGGAAAAACTGTTTTTT. Its protein is CASSLEDAEKLFF. The rearrangement links TRBV5-1 to TRBJ1-4; D is uncertain. Germline values: CDR1 SGHRS, CDR2 YFSETQ. The CDR3 runs 13 residues. V was clipped by 0 bases and J by 8 bases, with 8 bases between them.

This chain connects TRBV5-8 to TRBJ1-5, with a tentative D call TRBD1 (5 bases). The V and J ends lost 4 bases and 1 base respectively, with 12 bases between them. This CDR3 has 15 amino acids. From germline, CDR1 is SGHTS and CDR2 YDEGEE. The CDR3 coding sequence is TGTGCCAGCAGCGGGGGAGTGGGAAGCAATCAGCCCCAGCATTTT. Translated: CASSGGVGSNQPQHF.

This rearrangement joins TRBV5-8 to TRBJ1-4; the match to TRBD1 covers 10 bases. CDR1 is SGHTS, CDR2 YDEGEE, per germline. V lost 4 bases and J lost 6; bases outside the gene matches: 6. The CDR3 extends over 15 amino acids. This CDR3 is CASSRTGTGDEKLFF. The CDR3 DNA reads TGTGCCAGCAGCCGAACCGGGACAGGGGATGAAAAACTGTTTTTT.

CDR3 nucleotide sequence: TGTGCCAGCAGTGAATACAGTAAGAAGACAGATACGCAGTATTTT. It encodes CASSEYSKKTDTQYF. The J gene is TRBJ2-3, the V gene TRBV25-1; the D is unclear. Trimming stripped 0 bases from V and 3 bases from J, with 10 bases between. Germline V gene sequence: CDR1 MGHDK, CDR2 SYGVNS. There are 15 residues in the CDR3.

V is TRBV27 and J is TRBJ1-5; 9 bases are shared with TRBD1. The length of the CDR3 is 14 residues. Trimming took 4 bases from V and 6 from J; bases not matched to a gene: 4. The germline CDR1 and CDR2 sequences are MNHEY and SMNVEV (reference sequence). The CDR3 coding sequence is TGTGCCAGCAGTTCACAGGGGGCGGGTCAGCCCCAGCATTTT. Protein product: CASSSQGAGQPQHF.

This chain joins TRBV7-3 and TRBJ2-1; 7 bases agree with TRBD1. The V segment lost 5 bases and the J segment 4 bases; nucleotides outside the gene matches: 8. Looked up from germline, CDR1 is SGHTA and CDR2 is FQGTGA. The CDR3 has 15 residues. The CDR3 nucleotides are TGTGCCAGCAGCCCATCGAGGGGGCCATACAATGAGCAGTTCTTC. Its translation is CASSPSRGPYNEQFF.

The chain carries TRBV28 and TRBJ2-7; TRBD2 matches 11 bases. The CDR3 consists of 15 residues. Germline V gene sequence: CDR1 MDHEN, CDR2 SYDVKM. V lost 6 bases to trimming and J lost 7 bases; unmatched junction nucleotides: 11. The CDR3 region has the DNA TGTGCCAGCAGGACCGGGACTAGCGGTGCGGGGGAGCAGTACTTC. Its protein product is CASRTGTSGAGEQYF.

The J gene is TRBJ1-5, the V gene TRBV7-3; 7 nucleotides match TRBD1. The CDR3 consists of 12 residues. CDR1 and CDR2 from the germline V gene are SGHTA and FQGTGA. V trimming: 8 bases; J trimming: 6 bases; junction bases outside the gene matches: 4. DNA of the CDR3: TGTGCCAGCGGACAGGTTGGTCAGCCCCAGCATTTT. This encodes CASGQVGQPQHF.

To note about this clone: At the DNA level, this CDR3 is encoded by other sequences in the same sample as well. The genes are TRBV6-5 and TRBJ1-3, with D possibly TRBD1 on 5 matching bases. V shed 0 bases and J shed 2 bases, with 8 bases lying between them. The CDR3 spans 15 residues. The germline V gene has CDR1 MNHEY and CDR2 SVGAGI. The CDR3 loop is CASSYSGGTGNTIYF. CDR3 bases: TGTGCCAGCAGTTACTCGGGGGGAACTGGAAACACCATATATTTT.

In DNA, the CDR3 is TGTGCCAGCAGCTTAGATCCCTTCGGAAAAGCTTTCTTT. This codes for CASSLDPFGKAFF. The rearrangement links TRBV11-3 to TRBJ1-1; D call uncertain. Germline values: CDR1 SGHNT, CDR2 YENEEA. V was trimmed by 0 bases and J by 9 bases, leaving 11 bases between them. There are 13 residues in the CDR3.

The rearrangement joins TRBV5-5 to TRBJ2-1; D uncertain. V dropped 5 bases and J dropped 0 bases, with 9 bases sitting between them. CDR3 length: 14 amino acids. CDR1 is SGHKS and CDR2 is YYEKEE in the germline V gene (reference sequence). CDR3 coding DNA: TGTGCCAGCAGTCCCCCGAACTCCTACAATGAGCAGTTCTTC. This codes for CASSPPNSYNEQFF.

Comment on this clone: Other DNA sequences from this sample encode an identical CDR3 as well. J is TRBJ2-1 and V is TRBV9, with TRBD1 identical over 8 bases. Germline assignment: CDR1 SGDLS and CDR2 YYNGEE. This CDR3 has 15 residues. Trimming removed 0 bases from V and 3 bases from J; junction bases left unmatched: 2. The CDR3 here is CASSVVGTGYNEQFF. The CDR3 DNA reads TGTGCCAGCAGCGTAGTTGGGACAGGCTACAATGAGCAGTTCTTC.

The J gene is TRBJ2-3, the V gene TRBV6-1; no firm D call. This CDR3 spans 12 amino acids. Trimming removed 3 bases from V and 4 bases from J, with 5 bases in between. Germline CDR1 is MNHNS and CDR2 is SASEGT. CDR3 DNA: TGTGCCAGCAGTGATTTCGCAGATACGCAGTATTTT. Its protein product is CASSDFADTQYF.

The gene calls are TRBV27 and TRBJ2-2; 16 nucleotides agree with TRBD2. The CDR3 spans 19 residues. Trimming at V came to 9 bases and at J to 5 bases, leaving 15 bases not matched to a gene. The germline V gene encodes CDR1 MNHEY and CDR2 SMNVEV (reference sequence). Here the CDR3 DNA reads TGTGCCAGTAGCCGGGAGGGACTAGCGGGAGGGCCCTGGACCGGGGAGCTGTTTTTT. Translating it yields CASSREGLAGGPWTGELFF.

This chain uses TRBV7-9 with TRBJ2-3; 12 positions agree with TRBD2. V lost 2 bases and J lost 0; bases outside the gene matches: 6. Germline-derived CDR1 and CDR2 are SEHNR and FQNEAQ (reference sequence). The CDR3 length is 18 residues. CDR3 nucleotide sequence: TGTGCCAGCAGCTTATTATGGACTAGCGGGACTAGCACAGATACGCAGTATTTT. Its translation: CASSLLWTSGTSTDTQYF.

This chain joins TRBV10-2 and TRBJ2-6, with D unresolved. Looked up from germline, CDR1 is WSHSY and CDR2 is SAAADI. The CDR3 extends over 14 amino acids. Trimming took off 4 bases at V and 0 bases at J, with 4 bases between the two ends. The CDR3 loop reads CASSAVSGANVLTF. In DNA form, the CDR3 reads TGCGCCAGCAGTGCTGTCTCTGGGGCCAACGTCCTGACTTTC.